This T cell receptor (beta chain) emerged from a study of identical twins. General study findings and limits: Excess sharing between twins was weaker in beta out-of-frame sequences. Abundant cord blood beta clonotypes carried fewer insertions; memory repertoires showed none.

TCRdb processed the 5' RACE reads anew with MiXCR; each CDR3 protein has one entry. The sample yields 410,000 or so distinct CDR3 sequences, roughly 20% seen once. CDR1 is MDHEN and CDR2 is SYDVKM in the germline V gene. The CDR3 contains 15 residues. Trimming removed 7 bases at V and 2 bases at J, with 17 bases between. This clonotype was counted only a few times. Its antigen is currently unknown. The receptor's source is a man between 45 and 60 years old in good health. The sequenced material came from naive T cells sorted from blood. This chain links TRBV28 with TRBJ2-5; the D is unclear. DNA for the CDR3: TGTGCCAGCAATCCCTTCTGGGCGAATCAAGAGACCCAGTACTTC. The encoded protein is CASNPFWANQETQYF.